This entry is about one T cell receptor (beta chain). Its target is unknown. The CDR3 end falls 3 residues outside the read, so it is completed with the germline J gene. This record belongs to a study of T cells in women clearing cervical HPV infection. Study-wide background: Donors had HPV16-related CIN3 or worse; 2 had invasive cancer. Whole-study results and caveats: Combining TCR richness with V gene abundances gave 0.65 to 0.85 AUC. Cases carried less TRBV6-7 than controls: approximately 0.1% versus 0.16%.

The method was immunoSEQ multiplex PCR; TCRdb's version includes in-frame clones alone and lacks a portion of them. The data show tens of thousands of clones, and the top ten clones hold about 3.5%. Prevalent HPV16 infections were excluded; only incident single HPV16 infections included. The V and J ends lost 4 bases and 2 bases, in that order; junction bases with no gene match: 4. The CDR3 consists of 14 residues. The germline gives CDR1 MNHNS, CDR2 SASEGT. The gene calls are TRBV6-1 and TRBJ2-7, with 8 bases lining up with TRBD1. The TCR was taken from a woman between 18 and 70 years old with a cervical HPV16 infection that either progressed to CIN3+ or cleared (not recorded which). Sequencing input: blood buffy coat. CDR3 region: CASSADRVPYEQYF. CDR3 DNA, as far as it was read: TGTGCCAGCAGTGCGGACAGGGTCCCCTACGAG.